These T cell receptor beta chains were read from a single sample in a study of identical twins. TCRdb re-called the 5' RACE reads through MiXCR, storing one row per CDR3 protein. The sample lists some 330,000 distinct CDR3 sequences, 8.5% to 10% occurring once. The sequenced sample consisted of naive T cells sorted from blood. The receptors come from a woman aged 50 to 60 in good health. CDR3s include the opening cysteine and the closing phenylalanine or tryptophan. A D gene is named only where the DNA matches it firmly. Clone size is shown for a subset of rows, as once, few, many or a class of expanded clone.

.,TRBV10-2,.,TRBJ2-5,CASMAEIKETQYF,TGCGCCAGCATGGCCGAAATTAAGGAGACCCAGTACTTC
TRBD2,TRBV5-1,many,TRBJ2-1,CASSLMGGPYNEQFF,TGCGCCAGCAGCTTGATGGGAGGGCCTTACAATGAGCAGTTCTTC
.,TRBV7-9,few,TRBJ2-1,CASSLEGGEINEQFF,TGTGCCAGCAGCTTAGAGGGTGGGGAGATCAATGAGCAGTTCTTC
.,TRBV5-8,few,TRBJ2-1,CASSLEGREYNEQFF,TGTGCCAGCAGCTTGGAGGGAAGGGAGTACAATGAGCAGTTCTTC
.,TRBV30,.,TRBJ2-7,CAWKAGTYEQYF,TGTGCCTGGAAAGCAGGGACCTACGAGCAGTACTTC
TRBD1,TRBV6-5,.,TRBJ1-2,CASSHDRVRRGYTF,TGTGCCAGCAGCCACGACAGGGTACGAAGGGGCTACACCTTC
.,TRBV6-4,many,TRBJ2-1,CASSVGTTNEQFF,TGTGCCAGCAGTGTTGGGACAACAAATGAGCAGTTCTTC
.,TRBV7-2,.,TRBJ1-1,CASSSWGLDTEAFF,TGTGCCAGCAGCTCCTGGGGTCTCGACACTGAAGCTTTCTTT
.,TRBV20-1,.,TRBJ2-1,CSARARRSSYNEQFF,TGCAGTGCTAGAGCCCGGCGGAGCTCCTACAATGAGCAGTTCTTC
.,TRBV6-5,many,TRBJ2-1,CASSAIPRRGNNEQFF,TGTGCCAGCAGTGCGATTCCTCGCCGTGGTAACAATGAGCAGTTCTTC
.,TRBV2,many,TRBJ2-1,CASSERRAHEQFF,TGTGCCAGCAGTGAACGCCGCGCCCATGAGCAGTTCTTC
.,TRBV12-3/TRBV12-4,many,TRBJ1-2,CASTNGHGGYTF,TGTGCCAGCACTAATGGACATGGAGGCTACACCTTC
.,TRBV3-1,few,TRBJ2-2,CASTPSLGVSGELFF,TGTGCCAGCACCCCATCATTGGGTGTAAGCGGGGAGCTGTTTTTT
.,TRBV10-3,many,TRBJ2-1,CAITGFWNEQFF,TGTGCCATCACAGGGTTTTGGAATGAGCAGTTCTTC
.,TRBV29-1,.,TRBJ2-7,CSGRGQTNNLYEQYF,TGCAGCGGACGTGGACAGACTAACAACCTCTACGAGCAGTACTTC
.,TRBV12-3/TRBV12-4,many,TRBJ2-1,CASAPGPNYNEQFF,TGTGCCAGCGCCCCTGGACCGAACTACAATGAGCAGTTCTTC
.,TRBV24-1,few,TRBJ1-5,CATSDFRGQPQHF,TGTGCCACCAGTGATTTCCGCGGTCAGCCCCAGCATTTT
.,TRBV19,few,TRBJ2-7,CASSIKAGRQYF,TGTGCCAGTAGTATAAAGGCAGGGCGGCAGTACTTC
TRBD2,TRBV12-3/TRBV12-4,few,TRBJ2-2,CASSIVAGAYTGELFF,TGTGCCAGCAGTATCGTAGCGGGAGCGTACACCGGGGAGCTGTTTTTT
TRBD2,TRBV10-3,many,TRBJ2-1,CAISESRAVAGGNEQFF,TGTGCCATCAGTGAGAGTCGAGCGGTAGCGGGCGGAAATGAGCAGTTCTTC
.,TRBV7-9,.,TRBJ1-2,CASSPATHGYTF,TGTGCCAGCAGCCCCGCCACCCATGGCTACACCTTC
.,TRBV13,.,TRBJ2-5,CASSFQYQETQYF,TGTGCCAGCAGCTTTCAGTACCAAGAGACCCAGTACTTC
.,TRBV14,.,TRBJ2-1,CASSQDEMNEQFF,TGTGCCAGCAGCCAAGATGAGATGAATGAGCAGTTCTTC
TRBD2,TRBV7-9,few,TRBJ2-7,CASSLASASGSYEQYF,TGTGCCAGCAGCTTAGCGTCGGCTAGCGGGAGTTACGAGCAGTACTTC
.,TRBV11-3,few,TRBJ2-1,CASSLLDSGDEYNEQFF,TGTGCCAGCAGCTTATTGGATAGCGGAGACGAGTACAATGAGCAGTTCTTC
.,TRBV6-5,.,TRBJ2-5,CASMVSGGETQYF,TGTGCCAGCATGGTTAGCGGAGGGGAGACCCAGTACTTC
.,TRBV29-1,.,TRBJ1-1,CSVDAIMNTEAFF,TGCAGCGTTGACGCAATAATGAACACTGAAGCTTTCTTT
.,TRBV4-1,.,TRBJ2-1,CASSQGFGVGNEQFF,TGCGCCAGCAGCCAAGGTTTCGGGGTGGGCAATGAGCAGTTCTTC
TRBD2,TRBV19,.,TRBJ2-2,CASSPFSGRHTGELFF,TGTGCCAGTAGTCCGTTTAGCGGGAGGCACACCGGGGAGCTGTTTTTT
.,TRBV12-5,few,TRBJ2-5,CASGWTAQETQYF,TGTGCTAGTGGCTGGACAGCCCAAGAGACCCAGTACTTC
TRBD1,TRBV5-1,.,TRBJ2-3,CASSFGDRATDTQYF,TGCGCCAGCAGCTTTGGGGACAGGGCCACAGATACGCAGTATTTT
.,TRBV7-6,many,TRBJ2-2,CASSLAAQDGELFF,TGTGCCAGCAGCTTAGCGGCCCAGGACGGGGAGCTGTTTTTT
.,TRBV4-1,few,TRBJ2-5,CASSHLPQETQYF,TGCGCCAGCAGCCACCTTCCCCAAGAGACCCAGTACTTC
.,TRBV7-9,.,TRBJ2-7,CASSPPGDSYDQYF,TGTGCCAGCAGCCCACCAGGGGATTCCTACGATCAGTACTTC
.,TRBV7-2,many,TRBJ2-3,CASSHRADTQYF,TGTGCCAGCTCCCATCGAGCAGATACGCAGTATTTT
.,TRBV9,many,TRBJ1-5,CASSVSAENQPQHF,TGTGCCAGCAGCGTATCGGCAGAAAATCAGCCCCAGCATTTT
TRBD2,TRBV30,.,TRBJ2-2,CAWSKASGRTGELFF,TGTGCCTGGAGTAAGGCAAGCGGGAGAACCGGGGAGCTGTTTTTT
.,TRBV27,many,TRBJ2-5,CASAQGPTRETQYF,TGTGCCAGCGCCCAGGGACCCACCAGGGAGACCCAGTACTTC
.,TRBV3-1,.,TRBJ2-5,CASSQNRAQYF,TGTGCCAGCAGCCAAAACCGGGCCCAGTACTTC
TRBD1,TRBV30,.,TRBJ2-1,CAWRGQGRDEQFF,TGTGCCTGGAGGGGACAGGGTAGGGATGAGCAGTTCTTC
TRBD2,TRBV25-1,.,TRBJ2-1,CASSVLAGVHEQFF,TGTGCCAGCAGTGTACTAGCGGGAGTTCATGAGCAGTTCTTC
.,TRBV9,.,TRBJ2-5,CASSVAVRPQETQYF,TGTGCCAGCAGCGTAGCTGTGCGGCCTCAAGAGACCCAGTACTTC
.,TRBV20-1,few,TRBJ2-6,CSARDRNSGANVLTF,TGCAGTGCTAGAGATCGGAACTCTGGGGCCAACGTCCTGACTTTC
.,TRBV14,few,TRBJ1-1,CASSHRGRNNEAFF,TGTGCCAGCAGCCACCGAGGTAGGAACAATGAAGCTTTCTTT
.,TRBV7-8,few,TRBJ1-2,CASSSAGLGGVNYGYTF,TGTGCCAGCAGCTCCGCAGGCCTAGGAGGCGTCAACTATGGCTACACCTTC
.,TRBV11-2,.,TRBJ2-4,CASTETGSIQYF,TGTGCCAGCACTGAAACAGGGAGCATTCAGTACTTC
TRBD2,TRBV11-3,.,TRBJ2-1,CASSLSLAGGFNNEQFF,TGTGCCAGCAGCCTCTCCCTAGCGGGAGGTTTTAACAATGAGCAGTTCTTC
.,TRBV7-2,many,TRBJ1-1,CASSVTALNTEAFF,TGTGCCAGCAGCGTAACAGCCTTGAACACTGAAGCTTTCTTT
TRBD1,TRBV7-9,.,TRBJ2-7,CASSLPTRGTGKTYEQYF,TGTGCCAGCAGCTTACCGACCCGCGGGACAGGGAAGACCTACGAGCAGTACTTC
TRBD2,TRBV29-1,few,TRBJ2-3,CSVEDWSGGRDTQYF,TGCAGCGTTGAAGATTGGAGCGGGGGACGGGATACGCAGTATTTT
.,TRBV3-1,few,TRBJ2-1,CASSQATRTDYYNEQFF,TGTGCCAGCAGCCAAGCGACCCGGACGGATTACTACAATGAGCAGTTCTTC
.,TRBV6-1,many,TRBJ1-3,CASTPTTVSGNTIYF,TGTGCCAGCACTCCAACCACGGTTTCTGGAAACACCATATATTTT
TRBD1,TRBV27,.,TRBJ1-1,CASSRRTGGTEAFF,TGTGCCAGCAGCCGCCGGACAGGGGGGACTGAAGCTTTCTTT
TRBD1,TRBV2,few,TRBJ2-4,CASSERGTVAKNIQYF,TGTGCCAGCAGTGAAAGAGGGACAGTAGCCAAAAACATTCAGTACTTC
TRBD2,TRBV10-3,.,TRBJ2-7,CAISESKLARAYEQYF,TGTGCCATCAGTGAGTCCAAACTAGCGCGGGCCTACGAGCAGTACTTC
.,TRBV30,many,TRBJ2-7,CAWIGPYEQYF,TGTGCCTGGATCGGTCCCTACGAGCAGTACTTC